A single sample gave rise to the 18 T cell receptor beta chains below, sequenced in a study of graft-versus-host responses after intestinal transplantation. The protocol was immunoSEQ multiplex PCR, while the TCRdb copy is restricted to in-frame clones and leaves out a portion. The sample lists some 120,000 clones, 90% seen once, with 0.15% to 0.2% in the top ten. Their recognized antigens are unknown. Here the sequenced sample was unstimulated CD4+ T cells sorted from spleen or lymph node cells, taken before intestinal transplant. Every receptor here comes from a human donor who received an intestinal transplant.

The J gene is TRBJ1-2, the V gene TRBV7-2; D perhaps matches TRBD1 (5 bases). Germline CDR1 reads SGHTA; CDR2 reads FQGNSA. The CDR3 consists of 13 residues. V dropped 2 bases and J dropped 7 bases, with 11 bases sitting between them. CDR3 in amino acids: CASSLQGIGGYTF. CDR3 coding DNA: TGTGCCAGCAGCTTACAGGGTATAGGTGGCTACACCTTC.

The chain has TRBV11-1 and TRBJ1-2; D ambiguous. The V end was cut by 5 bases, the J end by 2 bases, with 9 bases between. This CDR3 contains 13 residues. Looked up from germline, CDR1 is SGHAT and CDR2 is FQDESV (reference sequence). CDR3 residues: CASSERVNYGYTF. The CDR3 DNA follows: TGTGCCAGCAGCGAGAGGGTGAACTATGGCTACACCTTC.

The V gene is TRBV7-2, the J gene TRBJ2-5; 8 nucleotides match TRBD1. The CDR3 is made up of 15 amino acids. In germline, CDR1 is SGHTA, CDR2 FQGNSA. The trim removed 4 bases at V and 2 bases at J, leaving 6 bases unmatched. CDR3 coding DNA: TGTGCCAGCAGCTCGCCTCGGGACAGGCAAGAGACCCAGTACTTC. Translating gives CASSSPRDRQETQYF.

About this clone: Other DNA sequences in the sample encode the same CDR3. The CDR3 DNA reads as TGCGCCAGCAGCCCGCCCGGGACAGTGAACACTGAAGCTTTCTTT. Residues: CASSPPGTVNTEAFF. This rearrangement joins TRBV5-1 to TRBJ1-1; the match to TRBD1 covers 7 bases. In germline, CDR1 is SGHRS, CDR2 YFSETQ. This CDR3 contains 15 residues. The junction had 6 bases not matched to a gene; V was cut back by 4 bases and J by 0 bases.

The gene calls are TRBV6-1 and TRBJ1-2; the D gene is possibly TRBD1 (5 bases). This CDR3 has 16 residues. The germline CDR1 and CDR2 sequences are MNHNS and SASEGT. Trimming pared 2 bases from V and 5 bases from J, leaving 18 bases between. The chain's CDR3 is CASSENGLGKGYGYTF. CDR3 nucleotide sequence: TGTGCCAGCAGTGAAAATGGATTGGGAAAGGGGTATGGCTACACCTTC.

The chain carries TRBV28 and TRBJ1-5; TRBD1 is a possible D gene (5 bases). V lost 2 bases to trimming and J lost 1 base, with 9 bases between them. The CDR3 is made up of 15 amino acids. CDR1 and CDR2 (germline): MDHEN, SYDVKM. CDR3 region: CASSLGGISNQPQHF. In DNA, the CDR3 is TGTGCCAGCAGTTTAGGGGGGATCAGCAATCAGCCCCAGCATTTT.

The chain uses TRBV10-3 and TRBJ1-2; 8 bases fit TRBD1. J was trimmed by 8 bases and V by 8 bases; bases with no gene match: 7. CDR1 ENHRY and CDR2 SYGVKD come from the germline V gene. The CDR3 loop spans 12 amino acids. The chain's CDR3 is CAISQGAGGYTF. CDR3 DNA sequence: TGTGCCATCTCTCAGGGGGCCGGGGGCTACACCTTC.

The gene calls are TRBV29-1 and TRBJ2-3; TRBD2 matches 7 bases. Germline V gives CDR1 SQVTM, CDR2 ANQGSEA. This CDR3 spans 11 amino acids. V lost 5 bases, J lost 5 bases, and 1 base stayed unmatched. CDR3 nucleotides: TGCAGCGTTCGGGGGGAAGATACGCAGTATTTT. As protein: CSVRGEDTQYF.

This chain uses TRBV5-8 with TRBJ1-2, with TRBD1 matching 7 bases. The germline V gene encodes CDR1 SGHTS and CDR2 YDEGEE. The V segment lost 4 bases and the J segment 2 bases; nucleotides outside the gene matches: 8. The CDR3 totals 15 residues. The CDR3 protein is CASSRMGQLNYGYTF. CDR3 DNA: TGTGCCAGCAGCAGGATGGGACAGTTAAACTATGGCTACACCTTC.

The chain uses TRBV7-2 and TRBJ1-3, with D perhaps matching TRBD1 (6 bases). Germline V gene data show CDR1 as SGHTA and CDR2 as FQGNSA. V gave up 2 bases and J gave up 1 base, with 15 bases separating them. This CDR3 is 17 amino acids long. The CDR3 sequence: CASSLRAQGRSGNTIYF. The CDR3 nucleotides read TGTGCCAGCAGCTTAAGAGCACAGGGCCGGTCTGGAAACACCATATATTTT.

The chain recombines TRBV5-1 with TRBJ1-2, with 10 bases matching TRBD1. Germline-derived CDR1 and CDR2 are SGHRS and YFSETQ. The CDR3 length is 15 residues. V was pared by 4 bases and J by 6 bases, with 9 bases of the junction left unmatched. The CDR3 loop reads CASSLSPGQGNGYTF. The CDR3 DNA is TGCGCCAGCAGCCTAAGCCCGGGACAGGGGAATGGCTACACCTTC.

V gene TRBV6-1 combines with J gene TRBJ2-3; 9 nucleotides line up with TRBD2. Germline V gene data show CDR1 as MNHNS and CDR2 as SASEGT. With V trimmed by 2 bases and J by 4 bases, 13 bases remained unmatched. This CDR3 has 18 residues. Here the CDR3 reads CASSEIYGSGSGADTQYF. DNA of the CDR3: TGTGCCAGCAGTGAAATCTATGGTAGCGGGAGCGGCGCAGATACGCAGTATTTT.

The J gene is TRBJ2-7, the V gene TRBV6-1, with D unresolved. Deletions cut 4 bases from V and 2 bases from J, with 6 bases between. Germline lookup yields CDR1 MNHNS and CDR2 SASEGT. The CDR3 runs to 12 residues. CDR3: CASSAYTYEQYF. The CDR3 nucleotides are TGTGCCAGCAGTGCTTATACCTACGAGCAGTACTTC.

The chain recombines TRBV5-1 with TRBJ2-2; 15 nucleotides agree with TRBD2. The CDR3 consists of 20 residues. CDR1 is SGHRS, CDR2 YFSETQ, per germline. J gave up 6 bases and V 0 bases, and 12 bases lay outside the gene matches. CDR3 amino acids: CASSLEPTGTSGRRSGELFF. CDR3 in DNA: TGCGCCAGCAGCTTGGAACCTACCGGGACTAGCGGGAGGAGGTCCGGGGAGCTGTTTTTT.

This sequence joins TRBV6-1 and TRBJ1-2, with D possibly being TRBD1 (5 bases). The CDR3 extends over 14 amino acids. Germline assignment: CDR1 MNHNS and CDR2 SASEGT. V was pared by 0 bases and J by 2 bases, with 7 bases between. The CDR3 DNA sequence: TGTGCCAGCAGTGAAGCGCCAGGGAACTATGGCTACACCTTC. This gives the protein CASSEAPGNYGYTF.

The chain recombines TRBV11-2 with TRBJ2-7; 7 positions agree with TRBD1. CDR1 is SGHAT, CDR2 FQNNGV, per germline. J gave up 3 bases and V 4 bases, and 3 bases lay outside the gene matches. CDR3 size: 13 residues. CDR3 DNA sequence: TGTGCCAGCAGCTACCGACAGGGCTACGAGCAGTACTTC. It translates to CASSYRQGYEQYF.

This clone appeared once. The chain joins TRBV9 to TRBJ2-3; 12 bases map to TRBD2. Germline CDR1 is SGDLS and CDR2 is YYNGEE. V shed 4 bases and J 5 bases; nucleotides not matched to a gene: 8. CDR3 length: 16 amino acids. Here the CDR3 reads CASSTASGRAGDTQYF. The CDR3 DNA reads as TGTGCCAGCAGCACGGCTAGCGGGAGGGCAGGAGATACGCAGTATTTT.

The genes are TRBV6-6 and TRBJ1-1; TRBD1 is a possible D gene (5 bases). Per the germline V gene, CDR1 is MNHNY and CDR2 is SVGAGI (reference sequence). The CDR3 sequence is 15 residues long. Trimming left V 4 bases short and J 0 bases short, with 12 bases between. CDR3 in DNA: TGTGCCAGCAGTTTCGCTCGGGGGGTGAACACTGAAGCTTTCTTT. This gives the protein CASSFARGVNTEAFF.